This T cell receptor beta chain derives from a study of beta chain features in type 1 diabetes. Study-level results: Across all four CD4+ subsets, people with type 1 diabetes showed modestly shorter TCRB CDR3s.

V dropped 2 bases and J dropped 1; count of bases not matched to a gene: 6. This CDR3 is built from 16 residues. Per germline, CDR1 SGDLS and CDR2 YYNGEE. Every bit of the isolated RNA underwent reverse transcription, so sequencing read expressed TCRB transcripts. Some clones are missing from TCRdb's copy, which holds only in-frame ones; the method was immunoSEQ multiplex PCR. The top ten clones hold about 0.01% of a sample with under 400,000 clones, around 12% of them seen once. The table lists this clone with a few counts. The antigen is unknown. The sequence was obtained from a woman aged 18 to 35 with type 1 diabetes. Sample: naive CD4+ T cells from blood. The chain has TRBV9 and TRBJ2-5, with 9 bases lining up with TRBD2. The CDR3 loop reads CASSVSGGLLQETQYF. The DNA for the CDR3 is TGTGCCAGCAGCGTGAGCGGGGGGCTCCTCCAAGAGACCCAGTACTTC. Supplemented by reference TRBV9 and TRBJ2-5, the full variable domain reads DSGVTQTPKHLITATGQRVTLRCSPRSGDLSVYWYQQSLDQGLQFLIQYYNGEERAKGNILERFSAQQFPDLHSELNLSSLELGDSALYFCASSVSGGLLQETQYFGPGTRLLVL.